One sample yielded the 10 T cell receptor beta chains listed below, sequenced in a study of T cell responses to AZD1222 COVID-19 vaccine. Some clones are missing from TCRdb's copy, which holds only in-frame ones; the method was immunoSEQ multiplex PCR. The data contain fewer than 120,000 clones, about 88% of them singletons. Sequencing used peripheral blood, obtained on day 0 of AZD1222 vaccination. The receptors here all came from an adult in good health.

The V gene is TRBV6-5, the J gene TRBJ1-2; possible D gene TRBD1, 6 bases. The CDR3 totals 15 residues. V dropped 6 bases and J dropped 3 bases, with 17 bases sitting between them. Per the germline V gene, CDR1 is MNHEY and CDR2 is SVGAGI. CDR3 DNA: TGTGCCAGCAGGAGTGGGGGCCTTGGGGACTATGGCTACACCTTC. This translates into CASRSGGLGDYGYTF.

J is TRBJ2-1 and V is TRBV4-1; no firm D call. Trimming removed 1 base at V and 4 bases at J, with 5 bases between. Germline V CDR1 and CDR2: MGHRA, YSYEKL. The CDR3 is 13 amino acids. CDR3 sequence (DNA): TGCGCCAGCAGCCAAGCAGGTTACAATGAGCAGTTCTTC. Its translation: CASSQAGYNEQFF.

This clone was detected only once. The DNA for the CDR3 is TGTGCCTGGAGCACAGGACGCCTTTTCGATGAGCAGTTCTTC. This sequence encodes CAWSTGRLFDEQFF. The V call is TRBV30, the J call TRBJ2-1; D perhaps matches TRBD1 (5 bases). V gave up 3 bases and J gave up 8 bases, with 17 bases separating them. CDR3 length: 14 amino acids. The germline V gene has CDR1 GTSNPN and CDR2 SVGIG (reference sequence).

Only a few counts were recorded for this clone. The V and J genes are TRBV18 and TRBJ2-7; 7 nucleotides align to TRBD1. Per germline, CDR1 KGHSH and CDR2 LQKENI. The CDR3 length is 13 residues. Trimming took 4 bases from V and 5 from J; bases not matched to a gene: 5. In DNA form, the CDR3 reads TGTGCCAGCTCACACAAACAGGGGCACGAGCAGTACTTC. It codes for CASSHKQGHEQYF.

This clone came up a few times. V usage is TRBV5-4 and J usage is TRBJ1-1; D is possibly TRBD1 (6 bases). V lost 4 bases and J lost 5, with 21 bases in between. Germline CDR1 reads SGHNT; CDR2 reads YYREEE (reference sequence). The CDR3 runs 16 residues. CDR3 protein: CASSVWDTQEGTEAFF. CDR3 in DNA: TGTGCCAGCAGCGTGTGGGACACCCAAGAGGGGACTGAAGCTTTCTTT.

The chain has TRBV11-2 and TRBJ2-3, with TRBD2 matching 10 bases. The CDR3 spans 17 residues. Looked up from germline, CDR1 is SGHAT and CDR2 is FQNNGV. Unmatched junction bases numbered 8, after V lost 5 bases and J lost 0 bases. CDR3 sequence (DNA): TGTGCCAGCAGCCTGCTAGGACTAGCGGCTAGCACAGATACGCAGTATTTT. Protein sequence: CASSLLGLAASTDTQYF.

This rearrangement joins TRBV12-3 or TRBV12-4 to TRBJ1-2; possibly TRBD1 for D (6 bases). Trimming took 3 bases from V and 4 from J, leaving 9 bases between them. The CDR3 is 13 amino acids. The CDR3 here is CASSLGGGYGYTF. CDR3 nucleotide sequence: TGTGCCAGCAGTTTGGGAGGGGGCTATGGCTACACCTTC.

The chain combines TRBV5-4 with TRBJ2-7; 8 bases align to TRBD1. The CDR3 has 14 residues. Trimming at V came to 6 bases and at J to 1 base, leaving 6 bases not matched to a gene. The V gene's germline CDR1 is SGHNT and CDR2 YYREEE (reference sequence). In DNA form, the CDR3 reads TGTGCCAGCATAGAACAGGGGGGTTCCTACGAGCAGTACTTC. Translated, it gives CASIEQGGSYEQYF.

V gene TRBV2 combines with J gene TRBJ1-2; unclear D gene. Deletions cut 3 bases from V and 6 bases from J, with 8 bases between. This CDR3 has 12 amino acids. Per the germline V gene, CDR1 is SNHLY and CDR2 is FYNNEI. DNA for the CDR3: TGTGCCAGCAGTGACTCGGCGGATGGCTACACCTTC. The encoded protein is CASSDSADGYTF.

The chain is built from TRBV15 and TRBJ1-5, with TRBD1 as a possible D gene (6 bases). This CDR3 comprises 15 residues. Per the germline V gene, CDR1 is LNHNV and CDR2 is YYDKDF (reference sequence). V lost 4 bases, J lost 6 bases, and 16 bases lay in between. This CDR3 is CATSTPQGSIQPQHF. The CDR3 region has the DNA TGTGCCACCAGCACGCCACAGGGTTCCATTCAGCCCCAGCATTTT.